The text below deals with one TCR beta chain. TCRdb keeps only in-frame clones here, not all; method: immunoSEQ multiplex PCR. The table lists about 52,000 clones, 82% of them singletons, with around 10% in the top ten. This sample was taken from a study of blood T cell repertoires in COVID-19. Trimming took off 3 bases at V and 14 bases at J, with 15 bases between the two ends. The CDR3 has 13 residues. The germline CDR1 and CDR2 sequences are SGHRS and YFSETQ. The sequence was collected from a man older than 75 with COVID-19, enrolled during active disease. The V gene is TRBV5-1, the J gene TRBJ1-6, with a weak D call TRBD1 (5 bases). The specimen sequenced was peripheral blood. CDR3: CASSSDRARSLHF. The CDR3 DNA reads TGCGCCAGCAGCTCAGACAGAGCTAGGTCCCTCCACTTT. Combining the CDR3 with reference TRBV5-1 and TRBJ1-6 gives the whole variable domain KAGVTQTPRYLIKTRGQQVTLSCSPISGHRSVSWYQQTPGQGLQFLFEYFSETQRNKGNFPGRFSGRQFSNSRSEMNVSTLELGDSALYLCASSSDRARSLHFGNGTRLTVT.